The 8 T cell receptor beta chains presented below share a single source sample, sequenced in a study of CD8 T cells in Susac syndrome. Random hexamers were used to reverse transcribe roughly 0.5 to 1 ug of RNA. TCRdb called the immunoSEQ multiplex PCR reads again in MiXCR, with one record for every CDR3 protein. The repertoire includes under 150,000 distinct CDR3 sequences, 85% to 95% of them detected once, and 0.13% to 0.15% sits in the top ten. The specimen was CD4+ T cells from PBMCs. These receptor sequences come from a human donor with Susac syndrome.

The CDR3 loop reads CAWTRRRADTQYF. The CDR3 nucleotides are TGTGCCTGGACCCGCAGACGAGCAGATACGCAGTATTTT. This chain links TRBV30 with TRBJ2-3; D is undetermined. This CDR3 spans 13 amino acids. V dropped 4 bases and J dropped 4 bases, with 12 bases sitting between them. Germline V gene sequence: CDR1 GTSNPN, CDR2 SVGIG (reference sequence).

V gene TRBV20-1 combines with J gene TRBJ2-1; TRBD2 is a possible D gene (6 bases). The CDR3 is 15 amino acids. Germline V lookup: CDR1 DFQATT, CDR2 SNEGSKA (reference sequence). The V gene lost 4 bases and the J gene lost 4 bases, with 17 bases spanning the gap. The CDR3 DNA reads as TGCAGTGCTATCACGGGGGAGAAAGGATACAATGAGCAGTTCTTC. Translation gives CSAITGEKGYNEQFF.

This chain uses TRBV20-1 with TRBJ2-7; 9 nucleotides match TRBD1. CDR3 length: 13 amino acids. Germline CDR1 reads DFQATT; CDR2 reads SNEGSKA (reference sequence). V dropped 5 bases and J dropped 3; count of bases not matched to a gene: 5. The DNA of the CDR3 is TGCAGTGCTTTCAGGACAGGGGTCTACGAGCAGTACTTC. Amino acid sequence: CSAFRTGVYEQYF.

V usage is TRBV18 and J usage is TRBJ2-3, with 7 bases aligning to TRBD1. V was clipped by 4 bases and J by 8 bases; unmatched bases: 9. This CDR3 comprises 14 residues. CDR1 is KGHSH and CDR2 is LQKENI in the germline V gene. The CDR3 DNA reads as TGTGCCAGCTCACTGGGACAGCCCCCCGGTACGCAGTATTTT. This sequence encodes CASSLGQPPGTQYF.

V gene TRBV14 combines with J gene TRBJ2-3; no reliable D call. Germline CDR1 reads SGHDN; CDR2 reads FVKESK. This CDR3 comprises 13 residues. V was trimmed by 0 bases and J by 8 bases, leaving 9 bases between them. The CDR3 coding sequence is TGTGCCAGCAGCCAAGATGCAGGTATTACGCAGTATTTT. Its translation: CASSQDAGITQYF.

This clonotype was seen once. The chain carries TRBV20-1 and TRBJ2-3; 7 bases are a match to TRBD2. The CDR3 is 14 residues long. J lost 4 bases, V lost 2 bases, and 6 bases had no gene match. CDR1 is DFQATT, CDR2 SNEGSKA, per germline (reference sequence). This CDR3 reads CSARRGAGADTQYF. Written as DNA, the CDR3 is TGCAGTGCTAGACGAGGGGCGGGGGCAGATACGCAGTATTTT.

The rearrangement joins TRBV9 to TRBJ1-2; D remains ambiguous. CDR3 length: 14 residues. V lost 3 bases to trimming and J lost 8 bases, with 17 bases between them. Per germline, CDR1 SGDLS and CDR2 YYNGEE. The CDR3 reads CASSAAGVGGGYTF. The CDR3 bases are TGTGCCAGCAGCGCCGCGGGAGTCGGCGGCGGCTACACCTTC.

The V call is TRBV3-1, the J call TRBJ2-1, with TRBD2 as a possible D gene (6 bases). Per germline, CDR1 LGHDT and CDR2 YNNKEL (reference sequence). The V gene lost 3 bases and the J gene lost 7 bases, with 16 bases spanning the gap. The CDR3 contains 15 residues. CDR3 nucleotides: TGTGCCAGCAGCCACGCCGGGACTTTCGAGAATGAGCAGTTCTTC. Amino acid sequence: CASSHAGTFENEQFF.